This entry is about one TCR beta chain. What it binds is not known. The germline V gene encodes CDR1 MNHEY and CDR2 SVGAGI. With V trimmed by 2 bases and J by 8 bases, 5 bases remained unmatched. This CDR3 is 14 amino acids long. This record belongs to a study of long-term antiretroviral therapy in people with HIV. Looking at the study overall: The earliest samples came about a decade before the 2015 immediate-ART recommendation. Study conclusions and caveats: In samples taken after ART, diversity increased but remained below transplant donor control levels. Dominance of pre-ART expanded clones persisted, fluctuating and often declining after ART.

Each HIV participant was treated in the United States. Researchers ran immunoSEQ v3.0 at survey level. Produced via immunoSEQ multiplex PCR; TCRdb's table is partial and in-frame only. Of roughly 14,000 clones in the sample, more than 65% were seen once. This chain connects TRBV6-5 to TRBJ1-4; 7 bases align to TRBD1. This material consisted of unsorted PBMCs, taken 3.1 years after starting antiretroviral therapy. The source of this sequence is a middle-aged man with HIV. The chain's CDR3 is CASSYLQGTEKLFF. Here the CDR3 DNA reads TGTGCCAGCAGTTACCTACAGGGGACAGAAAAACTGTTTTTT.